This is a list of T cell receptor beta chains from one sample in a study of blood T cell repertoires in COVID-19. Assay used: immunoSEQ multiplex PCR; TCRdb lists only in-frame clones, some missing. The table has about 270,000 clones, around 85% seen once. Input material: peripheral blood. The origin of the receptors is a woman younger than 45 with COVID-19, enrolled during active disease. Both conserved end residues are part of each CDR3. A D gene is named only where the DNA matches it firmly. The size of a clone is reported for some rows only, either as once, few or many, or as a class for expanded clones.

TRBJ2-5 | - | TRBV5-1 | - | CASSLGQTYQETQYF | TGCGCCAGCAGCTTGGGACAGACGTACCAAGAGACCCAGTACTTC
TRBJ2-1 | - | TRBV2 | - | CASRSAVSSYNEQFF | TGTGCCAGCAGGAGCGCGGTGAGCTCCTACAATGAGCAGTTCTTC
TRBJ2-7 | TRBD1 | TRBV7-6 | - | CASSPIQGGSYEQYF | TGTGCCAGCAGCCCCATACAGGGGGGCTCCTACGAGCAGTACTTC
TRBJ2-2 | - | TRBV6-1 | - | CASSRRGARTGELFF | TGTGCCAGCAGCCGCCGGGGGGCGCGCACCGGGGAGCTGTTTTTT
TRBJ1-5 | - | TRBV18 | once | CASSLSYSNQPQHF | TGTGCCAGCTCACTTAGTTATAGCAATCAGCCCCAGCATTTT
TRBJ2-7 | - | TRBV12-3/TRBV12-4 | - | CASSLTTGLEQYF | TGTGCCAGCAGCCTCACCACGGGGTTGGAGCAGTACTTC
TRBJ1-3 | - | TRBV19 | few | CASRRVSSGNTIYF | TGTGCCAGTAGGAGGGTTAGCTCTGGAAACACCATATATTTT
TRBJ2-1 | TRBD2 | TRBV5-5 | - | CASSLVAGERDEQFF | TGTGCCAGCAGCTTGGTAGCGGGGGAGCGGGATGAGCAGTTCTTC
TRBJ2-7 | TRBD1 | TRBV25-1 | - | CASSPPPDRVHSYEQYF | TGTGCCAGCAGTCCCCCCCCGGACAGGGTCCACTCCTACGAGCAGTACTTC
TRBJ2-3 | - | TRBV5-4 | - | CASSSDWEVGTDTQYF | TGTGCCAGCAGCTCGGACTGGGAGGTTGGGACAGATACGCAGTATTTT
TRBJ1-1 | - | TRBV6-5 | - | CASSGEYTEAFF | TGTGCCAGTTCGGGGGAATACACTGAAGCTTTCTTT
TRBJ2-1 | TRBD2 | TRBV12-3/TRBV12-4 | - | CASSLGGQRGEFF | TGTGCCAGCAGTTTAGGAGGACAGCGGGGGGAGTTCTTC
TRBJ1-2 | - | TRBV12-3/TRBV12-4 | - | CASTRQFSEYTF | TGTGCCAGCACGCGACAGTTTAGTGAGTACACCTTC
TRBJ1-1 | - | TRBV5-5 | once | CASSSGDKTEAFF | TGTGCCAGCAGCTCCGGGGATAAAACTGAAGCTTTCTTT
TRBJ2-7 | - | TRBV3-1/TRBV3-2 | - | CASSDDGGSYEQYF | TGTGCCAGCAGCGACGACGGCGGATCCTACGAGCAGTACTTC
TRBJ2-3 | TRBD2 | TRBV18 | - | CASSPASGAFSDTQYF | TGTGCCAGCTCCCCGGCTAGCGGGGCGTTTTCAGATACGCAGTATTTT
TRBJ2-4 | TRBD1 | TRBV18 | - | CASSRGQTTSKNIQYF | TGTGCCAGCTCACGGGGACAGACCACCAGCAAAAACATTCAGTACTTC
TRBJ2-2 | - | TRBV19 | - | CASSIIYRGGGELFF | TGTGCCAGTAGTATTATATACAGGGGAGGCGGGGAGCTGTTTTTT
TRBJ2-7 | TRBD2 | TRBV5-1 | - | CASRVAGNYEQYF | TGCGCCAGCCGAGTAGCGGGAAACTACGAGCAGTACTTC
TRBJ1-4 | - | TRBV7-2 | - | CASSLGREGVWANEKLFF | TGTGCCAGCAGCTTAGGGCGGGAAGGTGTTTGGGCTAATGAAAAACTGTTTTTT
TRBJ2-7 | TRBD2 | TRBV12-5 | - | CASGLPRQSSIQGRIGTSLYEQYF | TGTGCTAGTGGTTTGCCCCGACAGAGTTCCATCCAGGGACGCATCGGGACTAGCCTCTACGAGCAGTACTTC
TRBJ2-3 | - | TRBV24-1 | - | CATSYAGLGRDTQYF | TGTGCCACCAGTTACGCGGGCCTGGGCAGGGATACGCAGTATTTT
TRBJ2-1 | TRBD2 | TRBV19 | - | CASSKLAGAYNEQFF | TGTGCCAGTAGTAAGCTAGCGGGGGCCTACAATGAGCAGTTCTTC
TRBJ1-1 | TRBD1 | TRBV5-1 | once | CASSVQGATTEAFF | TGCGCCAGCAGCGTACAGGGGGCCACCACTGAAGCTTTCTTT
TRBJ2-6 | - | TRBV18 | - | CASSDQGSGANVLTF | TGTGCCAGCTCTGATCAGGGATCCGGGGCCAACGTCCTGACTTTC
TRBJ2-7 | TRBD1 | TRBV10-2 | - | CASGHPGQGLWGDF | TGCGCCAGCGGACATCCGGGACAGGGCCTTTGGGGGGACTTC
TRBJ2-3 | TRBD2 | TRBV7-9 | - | CASSLGLAGGRFKDTQYF | TGTGCCAGCAGCTTGGGACTAGCGGGGGGACGTTTCAAAGATACGCAGTATTTT
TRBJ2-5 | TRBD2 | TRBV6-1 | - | CASSGGLAGGLRETQYF | TGTGCCAGCAGTGGAGGGCTAGCGGGGGGGCTCCGAGAGACCCAGTACTTC
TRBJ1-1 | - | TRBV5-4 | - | CASSLAGAGTEAFF | TGTGCCAGCAGCTTGGCAGGGGCCGGCACTGAAGCTTTCTTT
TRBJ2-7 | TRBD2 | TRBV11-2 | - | CASSLGASGGYEQYF | TGTGCCAGCAGCTTAGGGGCTAGCGGGGGTTACGAGCAGTACTTC
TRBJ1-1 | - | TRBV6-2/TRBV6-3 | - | CASSRPGTPYTEAFF | TGTGCCAGCAGCCGACCTGGGACACCTTACACTGAAGCTTTCTTT
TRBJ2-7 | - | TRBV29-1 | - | CSVDLGATGYEQYF | TGCAGCGTTGATCTGGGAGCCACTGGCTACGAGCAGTACTTC
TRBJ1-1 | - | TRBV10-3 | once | CAISSGTLPNTEAFF | TGTGCCATCAGTAGTGGGACACTCCCGAACACTGAAGCTTTCTTT
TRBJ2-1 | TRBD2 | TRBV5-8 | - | CASSLRRGGINEQFF | TGTGCCAGCAGCTTGAGGCGGGGGGGCATAAATGAGCAGTTCTTC
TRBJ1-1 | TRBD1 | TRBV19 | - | CASSSHRGTEAFF | TGTGCCAGTAGTAGCCACAGGGGCACTGAAGCTTTCTTT
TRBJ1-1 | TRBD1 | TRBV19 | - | CASSTGTGRNTEAFF | TGTGCCAGTAGTACGGGGACAGGGAGAAACACTGAAGCTTTCTTT
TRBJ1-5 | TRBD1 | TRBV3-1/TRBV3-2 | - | CASSQSQGAGQPQHF | TGTGCCAGCAGCCAAAGTCAGGGGGCGGGTCAGCCCCAGCATTTT
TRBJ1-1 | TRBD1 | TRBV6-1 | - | CASSEARGGLNTEAFF | TGTGCCAGCAGTGAAGCCCGAGGGGGCCTGAACACTGAAGCTTTCTTT
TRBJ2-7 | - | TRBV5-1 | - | CASSPRGGAYEQYF | TGCGCCAGCAGCCCAAGGGGGGGGGCCTACGAGCAGTACTTC
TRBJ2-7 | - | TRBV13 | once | CASSGRGLSYEQYF | TGTGCCAGCAGCGGCAGGGGCCTCTCCTACGAGCAGTACTTC
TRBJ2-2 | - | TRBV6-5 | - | CATNPKGQNTGELFF | TGTGCCACTAACCCAAAGGGACAGAACACCGGGGAGCTGTTTTTT
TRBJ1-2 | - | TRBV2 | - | CASSQRPGRQYGYTF | TGTGCCAGCAGTCAACGCCCGGGCAGACAGTATGGCTACACCTTC
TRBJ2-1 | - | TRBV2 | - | CASSEVSGTDKQFF | TGTGCCAGCAGTGAAGTCTCCGGGACTGACAAGCAGTTCTTC
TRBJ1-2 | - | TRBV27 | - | CASSGGRGNYGYTF | TGTGCCAGCAGTGGGGGGAGGGGCAACTATGGCTACACCTTC
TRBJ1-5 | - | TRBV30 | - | CAWSGGSGQPQHF | TGTGCCTGGAGTGGTGGGTCGGGTCAGCCCCAGCATTTT
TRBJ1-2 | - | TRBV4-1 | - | CASSQDRNRAYGYTF | TGCGCCAGCAGCCAAGATAGGAACAGGGCCTATGGCTACACCTTC
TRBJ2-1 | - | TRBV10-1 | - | CASSLRDEQFF | TGCGCCAGCAGTCTCCGGGATGAGCAGTTCTTC
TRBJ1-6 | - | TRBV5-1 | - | CASREGSYSNSPLHF | TGCGCCAGCAGGGAGGGATCCTACTCTAATTCACCCCTCCACTTT
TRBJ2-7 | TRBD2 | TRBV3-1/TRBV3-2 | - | CASSMASGGREQYF | TGTGCCAGCAGCATGGCTAGCGGGGGTCGCGAGCAGTACTTC
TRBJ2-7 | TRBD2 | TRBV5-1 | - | CASRKAGSSYEQYF | TGCGCCAGCCGAAAAGCGGGGAGTTCCTACGAGCAGTACTTC
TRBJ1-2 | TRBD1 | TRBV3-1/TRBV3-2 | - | CASSQRTGINGYTF | TGTGCCAGCAGCCAAAGGACAGGGATTAATGGCTACACCTTC
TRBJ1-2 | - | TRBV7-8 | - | CASSPQKANYGYTF | TGTGCCAGCAGCCCACAGAAAGCTAACTATGGCTACACCTTC
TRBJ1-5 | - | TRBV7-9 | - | CASSLHQGTNQPQHF | TGTGCCAGCAGCTTACACCAGGGTACCAATCAGCCCCAGCATTTT
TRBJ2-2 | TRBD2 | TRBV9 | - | CASSVEGGRRGSNTRELFF | TGTGCCAGCAGCGTAGAAGGAGGAAGGCGGGGGTCGAACACCAGGGAGCTGTTTTTT